One and the same sample provided the 26 T cell receptor beta chains below, sequenced in a study of control samples from healthy donors and cancer patients. Only in-frame clones appear in the TCRdb table, and some are missing; sequencing was by immunoSEQ multiplex PCR. The table has around 190,000 clones, nearly 90% seen once. Input material: blood. These receptor sequences come from a woman aged 50 to 60 in good health.

The chain employs TRBV7-6 and TRBJ2-1; no clear D. CDR1 is SGHVS and CDR2 is FNYEAQ in the germline V gene. The CDR3 is 14 residues long. V lost 2 bases and J 8 bases, leaving 13 bases between the germline ends. The CDR3 bases are TGTGCCAGCAGCTTATGGGTTTCTCTCGATGAGCAGTTCTTC. Translation gives CASSLWVSLDEQFF.

This clone has only one observation. This rearrangement joins TRBV7-9 to TRBJ1-1; D is unclear. The CDR3 has 14 residues. Germline V gives CDR1 SEHNR, CDR2 FQNEAQ (reference sequence). V gave up 1 base and J gave up 7 bases, with 13 bases separating them. This CDR3 is CASSLGRVGGEAFF. CDR3 DNA sequence: TGTGCCAGCAGCTTAGGGCGGGTCGGCGGTGAAGCTTTCTTT.

The table lists this clone with a count of one. The CDR3 coding sequence is TGTGCCAGCAGCCAACCCGGACCCGGGGAGCTGTTTTTT. Translating gives CASSQPGPGELFF. V and J are TRBV4-2 and TRBJ2-2; no firm D call. The V gene lost 2 bases and the J gene lost 6 bases, with 7 bases spanning the gap. This CDR3 has 13 amino acids. Germline CDR1 is LGHNA and CDR2 is YNFKEQ.

This rearrangement joins TRBV5-8 to TRBJ2-2; D may be TRBD1 or TRBD2 (5 bases each). The CDR3 loop spans 16 amino acids. V was trimmed by 5 bases and J by 0 bases, leaving 14 bases between them. The V gene's germline CDR1 is SGHTS and CDR2 YDEGEE. In DNA form, the CDR3 reads TGTGCCAGCAGAAAGGGGAGACGTACGAACACCGGGGAGCTGTTTTTT. This sequence encodes CASRKGRRTNTGELFF.

The J gene is TRBJ2-2, the V gene TRBV3-1 (or the pseudogene TRBV3-2), with D tentatively TRBD1 (6 bases). This CDR3 has 11 residues. CDR1 LGHDT and CDR2 YNNKEL come from the germline V gene (reference sequence). V lost 10 bases, J lost 7 bases, and 10 bases lay in between. The CDR3 sequence: CAIAGDGELFF. CDR3 DNA: TGTGCCATAGCAGGGGACGGGGAGCTGTTTTTT.

V usage is TRBV7-9 and J usage is TRBJ2-7; TRBD2 agrees at 9 bases. Germline CDR1 reads SEHNR; CDR2 reads FQNEAQ (reference sequence). V dropped 8 bases and J dropped 3; count of bases not matched to a gene: 8. This CDR3 contains 14 residues. CDR3 loop: CASSTTSGLYEQYF. CDR3 nucleotides: TGTGCCAGCTCTACTACTAGCGGGCTCTACGAGCAGTACTTC.

This clone occurred once. CDR3 sequence (DNA): TGTGCCAGCAGCCAAGATGCGCGGGAACGTCCTAGGAAGCAGTACTTC. It codes for CASSQDARERPRKQYF. The chain couples TRBV3-1 (or the pseudogene TRBV3-2) to TRBJ2-7; D possibly corresponds to TRBD2 (6 bases). This CDR3 comprises 16 residues. The germline CDR1 and CDR2 sequences are LGHDT and YNNKEL (reference sequence). V was trimmed by 0 bases and J by 8 bases, leaving 20 bases between them.

The chain carries TRBV12-3 or TRBV12-4 and TRBJ1-1; tentatively, D is TRBD1 (5 bases). The CDR3 is 13 residues long. The V end was cut by 8 bases, the J end by 2 bases, with 12 bases between. CDR3 sequence (DNA): TGTGCCAGCCCGCGACAGATTAACACTGAAGCTTTCTTT. Its protein product is CASPRQINTEAFF.

This clone was found once. V is TRBV7-3 and J is TRBJ2-1; D is possibly TRBD2 (6 bases). The germline V gene encodes CDR1 SGHTA and CDR2 FQGTGA. The CDR3 length is 13 residues. V was cut by 5 bases and J by 7 bases, with 12 bases left in between. The CDR3 protein is CASSIGTANEQFF. DNA for the CDR3: TGTGCCAGCAGCATCGGGACTGCAAATGAGCAGTTCTTC.

This chain joins TRBV5-5 and TRBJ1-4; D is uncertain. The V gene lost 3 bases and the J gene lost 2 bases, with 8 bases spanning the gap. Per the germline V gene, CDR1 is SGHKS and CDR2 is YYEKEE (reference sequence). This CDR3 comprises 14 residues. CDR3 nucleotides: TGTGCCAGCAGCTCCCTTCCGACTAATGAAAAACTGTTTTTT. It translates to CASSSLPTNEKLFF.

The chain has TRBV11-2 and TRBJ1-4, with D perhaps matching TRBD1 (5 bases). Trimming took off 5 bases at V and 5 bases at J, with 9 bases between the two ends. This CDR3 is built from 13 residues. The germline V gene has CDR1 SGHAT and CDR2 FQNNGV. The CDR3 region is CASSRGGNEKLFF. CDR3 sequence (DNA): TGTGCCAGCAGCCGGGGCGGCAATGAAAAACTGTTTTTT.

The rearrangement links TRBV28 to TRBJ2-5; D unclear. CDR3 length: 12 residues. Germline CDR1 and CDR2: MDHEN and SYDVKM. Trimming cost V 7 bases and J 2 bases, with 8 bases left between them. The CDR3 DNA follows: TGTGCCAGCATAGGGTCGCAAGAGACCCAGTACTTC. Its translation is CASIGSQETQYF.

This clone was counted between two and nine times. As DNA, the CDR3 is TGTGCCAGCAGCCAAGATAGCGGGGGCCGGGAGCTGTTTTTT. Translated: CASSQDSGGRELFF. The chain carries TRBV4-2 and TRBJ2-2, with TRBD2 identical over 9 bases. Trimming took 0 bases from V and 9 from J; bases not matched to a gene: 2. CDR1 is LGHNA, CDR2 YNFKEQ, per germline. CDR3 length: 14 residues.

The chain joins TRBV4-1 to TRBJ1-4; D possibly corresponds to TRBD1 (6 bases). CDR3 length equals 13 residues. CDR1 MGHRA and CDR2 YSYEKL come from the germline V gene. With 8 bases removed from V and 3 bases from J, the gap between germline ends came to 10 bases. The chain's CDR3 is CASHNRANEKLFF. CDR3 in DNA: TGCGCCAGCCACAACAGGGCTAATGAAAAACTGTTTTTT.

This clone was observed a single time. V usage is TRBV5-1 and J usage is TRBJ1-4, with 7 positions matching TRBD1. Per germline, CDR1 SGHRS and CDR2 YFSETQ. The CDR3 runs 15 residues. The ends lost 4 bases at V and 3 bases at J; junction bases unmatched: 6. CDR3 in amino acids: CASSRTGAANEKLFF. CDR3 in DNA: TGCGCCAGCAGCCGAACAGGGGCGGCTAATGAAAAACTGTTTTTT.

The chain recombines TRBV5-1 with TRBJ2-5; D call uncertain. Trimming took off 4 bases at V and 0 bases at J, with 4 bases between the two ends. The germline V gene encodes CDR1 SGHRS and CDR2 YFSETQ. There are 12 residues in the CDR3. The chain's CDR3 is CASSNYQETQYF. The CDR3 DNA reads TGCGCCAGCAGCAACTACCAAGAGACCCAGTACTTC.

As regards this clone: The sample contains more than one DNA sequence encoding this CDR3. The rearrangement joins TRBV5-1 to TRBJ2-7, with D possibly being TRBD1 (6 bases). This CDR3 is 12 amino acids long. V dropped 2 bases and J dropped 6 bases, with 9 bases sitting between them. From germline, CDR1 is SGHRS and CDR2 YFSETQ. CDR3 DNA: TGCGCCAGCAGCTTAGGACAGTTCGAGCAGTACTTC. Its translation: CASSLGQFEQYF.

The chain joins TRBV5-1 to TRBJ2-2, with D possibly being TRBD1 (6 bases). The CDR3 totals 13 residues. V was clipped by 7 bases and J by 3 bases, with 10 bases between them. Per the germline V gene, CDR1 is SGHRS and CDR2 is YFSETQ. CDR3 sequence: CASRDTYTGELFF. The CDR3 region has the DNA TGCGCCAGCCGGGACACCTACACCGGGGAGCTGTTTTTT.

The genes are TRBV6-4 and TRBJ1-1; no reliable D call. V shed 5 bases and J shed 0 bases, with 7 bases lying between them. This CDR3 contains 13 residues. Germline V lookup: CDR1 MRHNA, CDR2 SNTAGT. The CDR3: CASSFQMNTEAFF. The CDR3 DNA sequence: TGTGCCAGCAGTTTCCAGATGAACACTGAAGCTTTCTTT.

This sequence joins TRBV9 and TRBJ1-2; 7 bases align to TRBD1. V lost 0 bases to trimming and J lost 4 bases; unmatched junction nucleotides: 9. This CDR3 is 16 amino acids long. Germline CDR1 SGDLS, CDR2 YYNGEE. DNA of the CDR3: TGTGCCAGCAGCGTAGTACTCTTCGGGGACAGCTATGGCTACACCTTC. Residues: CASSVVLFGDSYGYTF.

This chain uses TRBV24-1 with TRBJ2-1; D perhaps matches TRBD2 (7 bases). V gave up 0 bases and J gave up 10 bases, with 12 bases separating them. This CDR3 comprises 14 residues. Germline CDR1 is KGHDR and CDR2 is SFDVKD. This CDR3 reads CATSDLRWGGEQFF. DNA of the CDR3: TGTGCCACCAGTGATTTGCGTTGGGGGGGCGAGCAGTTCTTC.

J is TRBJ2-1 and V is TRBV28; TRBD1 matches 8 bases. V trimming: 1 base; J trimming: 5 bases; junction bases outside the gene matches: 4. Germline V gene sequence: CDR1 MDHEN, CDR2 SYDVKM. The CDR3 consists of 15 residues. CDR3 coding DNA: TGTGCCAGCAGTTTATTCCGGGACAGGAACAATGAGCAGTTCTTC. Encoded protein: CASSLFRDRNNEQFF.

The V call is TRBV2, the J call TRBJ1-3, with TRBD1 as a possible D gene (6 bases). Germline V gene sequence: CDR1 SNHLY, CDR2 FYNNEI. CDR3 length equals 15 residues. The ends were cut back, 6 bases at V and 1 base at J, with 13 bases in the middle. The CDR3 nucleotides read TGTGCCAGCAGGGTTGACAGGTCTTCTGGAAACACCATATATTTT. Protein: CASRVDRSSGNTIYF.

The chain is built from TRBV10-3 and TRBJ1-3; D may be TRBD1 (5 bases). Germline loops: CDR1 ENHRY, CDR2 SYGVKD. V was pared by 8 bases and J by 0 bases, with 14 bases between. The CDR3 contains 15 residues. The chain's CDR3 is CAIGGTESSGNTIYF. CDR3 coding DNA: TGTGCCATCGGTGGGACGGAGAGCTCTGGAAACACCATATATTTT.

The gene calls are TRBV3-1 (or the pseudogene TRBV3-2) and TRBJ1-4, with TRBD1 as a possible D gene (5 bases). In germline, CDR1 is LGHDT, CDR2 YNNKEL (reference sequence). V was cut by 1 base and J by 4 bases, with 13 bases left in between. CDR3 length: 16 amino acids. The CDR3 nucleotides read TGTGCCAGCAGCCAAGCGGGGGTAGTGGGTAATGAAAAACTGTTTTTT. Amino acid sequence: CASSQAGVVGNEKLFF.

V and J are TRBV7-2 and TRBJ2-3; TRBD2 agrees at 7 bases. Unmatched junction bases numbered 8, after V lost 0 bases and J lost 2 bases. From germline, CDR1 is SGHTA and CDR2 FQGNSA. The CDR3 is made up of 17 amino acids. CDR3 sequence reads: CASSLALASGLTDTQYF. The DNA of the CDR3 is TGTGCCAGCAGCTTAGCTCTGGCTAGCGGCCTCACAGATACGCAGTATTTT.